This TCR beta chain was captured by sequencing in a study of T cell responses to AZD1222 COVID-19 vaccine (dated by TCRdb to 2020 to 2022). At the level of the whole study: AZD1222 recipients given second doses at about 4 weeks or at about 12 weeks were pooled, since spike-specific TCR depth and breadth were not found to differ between the two schedules. A total of over 230 trial participants underwent TCR sequencing, of whom under 220 had received two doses of AZD1222 and about 25 had received two doses of the MenACWY control vaccine. Trial participants were enrolled by age into 18-55, 56-69 and 70-plus year subgroups, with roughly 150, 30 and 60 TCR-sequenced participants respectively.

Study-wide findings and limitations: Participants were mostly white British, with more females than males. The authors suggested clonal diversity may have been underestimated. Conclusions about previously exposed vaccinees are limited because only six or seven AZD1222 recipients were SARS-CoV-2 seropositive at baseline. Nearly half of unique spike-specific TCRs reportedly recognized epitopes outside regions mutated in the B.1.351 and B.1.1.7 variants. The whole spike protein was spanned by vaccine-associated CD4 TCRs, and dominant responses were seen in regions 160-218 and 743-854. Because no day 14 peak-response samples were available, repertoires were characterized only after the peak T cell response. A significant rise in spike-specific TCR breadth and depth was observed after two AZD1222 doses relative to day 0 and relative to MenACWY recipients. In the small 56-69-year group, the increase in depth fell short of significance, most likely because of low power.

Points on this clone: The antigen it recognizes is unknown. Base qualities are missing; no much larger clone stands one base away.

The CDR3 regions of human TCRbeta chains were subjected to immunosequencing. The paper's processing steps were these. TCRs in the repertoires were matched against a reference library of SARS-CoV-2-specific TCRs that had been generated with the MIRA antigen-specificity platform. Breadth meant the fraction of unique TCRs that were SARS-CoV-2-associated, whereas depth meant the fraction of total T cells that were SARS-CoV-2-associated. Each spike-specific TCR was assigned to its reactive spike region and to a CD4 or CD8 class using the MIRA data. Log10-transformed breadth and depth values were compared by one-way ANOVA with Sidak's multiple comparisons tests. TCRdb retrieved this table from immuneACCESS and kept in-frame rearrangements only. Not all clones are present; in checked studies, unresolved V genes account for under half, and no reason is known for the remainder. The V and J calls and clone size were taken over from that table, and D and trimming were inferred from the DNA. This sample comprises around 120,000 clones, roughly 90% of them detected only once. The top ten clonotypes cover 13% to 15% of the sample.

Explained via the paper, the time point label denotes: baseline before first vaccination. Vaccinee samples were obtained from the UK trials COV001 and COV002, which included a single-blind randomized controlled phase 2/3 trial of AZD1222 (ChAdOx1 nCoV-19) in healthy adults. For TCRbeta chain sequencing, PBMC samples were collected from trial participants at day 0 and at day 28 after the second dose. The sequence derives from an adult in good health. Material: peripheral blood, obtained on day 0 of AZD1222 vaccination.

CDR3 sequence: CASSSDRAEQFF. The nucleotide sequence is TGCGCCAGCAGCTCGGACAGGGCTGAGCAGTTCTTC. The chain joins TRBV5-1 to TRBJ2-1; TRBD1 matches 8 bases in the middle. Trimmed from V: 3 bases; trimmed from J: 9 bases; junction bases lacking a gene match: 2. Based on the germline V gene, the CDR1 and CDR2 sequences are SGHRS and YFSETQ. Including the terminal cysteine and phenylalanine, the CDR3 comprises 12 residues. The sequence is cut down to CDR3 DNA, 36 bases in frame from base 1.